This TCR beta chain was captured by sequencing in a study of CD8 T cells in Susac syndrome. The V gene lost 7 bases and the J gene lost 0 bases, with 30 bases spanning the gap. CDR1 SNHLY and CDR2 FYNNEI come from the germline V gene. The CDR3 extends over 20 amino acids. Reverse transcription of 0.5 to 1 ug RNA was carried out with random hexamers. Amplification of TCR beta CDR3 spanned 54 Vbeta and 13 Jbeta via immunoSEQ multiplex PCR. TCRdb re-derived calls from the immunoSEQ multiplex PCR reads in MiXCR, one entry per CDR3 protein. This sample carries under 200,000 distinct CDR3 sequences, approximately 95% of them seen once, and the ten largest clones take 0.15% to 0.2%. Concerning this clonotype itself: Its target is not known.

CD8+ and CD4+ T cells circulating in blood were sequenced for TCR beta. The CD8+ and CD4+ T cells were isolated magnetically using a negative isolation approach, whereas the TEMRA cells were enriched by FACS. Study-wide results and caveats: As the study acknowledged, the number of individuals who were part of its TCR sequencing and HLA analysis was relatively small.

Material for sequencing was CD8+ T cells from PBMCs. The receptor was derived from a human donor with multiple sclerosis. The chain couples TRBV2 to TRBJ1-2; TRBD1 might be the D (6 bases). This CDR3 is CASNDRRGPLTEKANYGYTF. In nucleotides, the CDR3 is TGTGCCAGCAACGACAGGCGCGGACCGTTGACTGAAAAAGCTAACTATGGCTACACCTTC.